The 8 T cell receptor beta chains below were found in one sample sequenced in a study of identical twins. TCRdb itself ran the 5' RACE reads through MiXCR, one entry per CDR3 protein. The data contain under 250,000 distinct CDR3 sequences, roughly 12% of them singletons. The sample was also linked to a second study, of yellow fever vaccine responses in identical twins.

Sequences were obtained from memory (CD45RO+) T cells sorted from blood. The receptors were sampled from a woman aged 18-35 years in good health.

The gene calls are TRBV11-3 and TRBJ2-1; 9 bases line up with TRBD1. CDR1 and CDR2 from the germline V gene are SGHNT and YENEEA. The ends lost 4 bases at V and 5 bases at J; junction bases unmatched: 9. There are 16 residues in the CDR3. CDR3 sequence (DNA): TGTGCCAGCAGCTCGACCGGGACAGGGAGGGACAATGAGCAGTTCTTC. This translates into CASSSTGTGRDNEQFF.

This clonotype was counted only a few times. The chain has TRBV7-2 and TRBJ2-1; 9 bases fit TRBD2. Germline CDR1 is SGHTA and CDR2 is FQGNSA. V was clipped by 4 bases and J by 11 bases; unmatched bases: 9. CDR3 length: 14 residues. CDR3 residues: CASSSSGDNPKQFF. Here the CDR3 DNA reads TGTGCCAGCAGCTCTAGCGGGGACAACCCAAAGCAGTTCTTC.

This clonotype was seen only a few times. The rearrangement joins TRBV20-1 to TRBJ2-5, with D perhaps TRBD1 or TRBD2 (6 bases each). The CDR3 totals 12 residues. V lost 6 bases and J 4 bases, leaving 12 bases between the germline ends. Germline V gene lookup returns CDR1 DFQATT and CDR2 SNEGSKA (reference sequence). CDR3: CSALEGGETQYF. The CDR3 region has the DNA TGCAGTGCCCTGGAGGGGGGAGAGACCCAGTACTTC.

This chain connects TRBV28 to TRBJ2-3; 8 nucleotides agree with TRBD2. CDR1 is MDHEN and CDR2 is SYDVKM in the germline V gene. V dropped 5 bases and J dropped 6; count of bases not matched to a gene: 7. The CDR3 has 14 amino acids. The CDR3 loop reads CASSTRASGDTQYF. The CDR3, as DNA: TGTGCCAGCAGTACCCGGGCTAGCGGGGATACGCAGTATTTT.

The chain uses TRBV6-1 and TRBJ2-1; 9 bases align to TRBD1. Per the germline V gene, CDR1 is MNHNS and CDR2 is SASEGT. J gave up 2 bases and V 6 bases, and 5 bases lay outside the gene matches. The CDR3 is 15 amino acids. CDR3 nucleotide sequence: TGTGCCAGCAGGCTCGGACAGGGGCCCTACAATGAGCAGTTCTTC. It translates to CASRLGQGPYNEQFF.

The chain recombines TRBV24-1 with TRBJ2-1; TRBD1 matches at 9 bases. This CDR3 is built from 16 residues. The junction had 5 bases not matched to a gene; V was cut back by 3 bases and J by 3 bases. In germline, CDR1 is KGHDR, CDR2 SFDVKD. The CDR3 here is CATSDGGQGNYNEQFF. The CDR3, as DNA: TGTGCCACCAGTGATGGGGGACAGGGAAACTACAATGAGCAGTTCTTC.

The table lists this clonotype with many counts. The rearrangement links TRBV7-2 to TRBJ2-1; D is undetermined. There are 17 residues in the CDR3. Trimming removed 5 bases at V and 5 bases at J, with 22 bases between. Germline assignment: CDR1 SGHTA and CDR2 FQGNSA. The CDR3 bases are TGTGCCAGCAGCCCAAGTGGCAGGCGTTCCTCAGACAATGAGCAGTTCTTC. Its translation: CASSPSGRRSSDNEQFF.

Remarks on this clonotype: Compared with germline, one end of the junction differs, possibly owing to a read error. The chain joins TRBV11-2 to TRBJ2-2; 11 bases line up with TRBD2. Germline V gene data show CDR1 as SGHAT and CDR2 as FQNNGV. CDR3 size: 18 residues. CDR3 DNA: TGTACCAGCTGTTTAGACCCAGCTAGCGGGAGGTTCACCGGGGAGCTGTTTTTT. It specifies CTSCLDPASGRFTGELFF.